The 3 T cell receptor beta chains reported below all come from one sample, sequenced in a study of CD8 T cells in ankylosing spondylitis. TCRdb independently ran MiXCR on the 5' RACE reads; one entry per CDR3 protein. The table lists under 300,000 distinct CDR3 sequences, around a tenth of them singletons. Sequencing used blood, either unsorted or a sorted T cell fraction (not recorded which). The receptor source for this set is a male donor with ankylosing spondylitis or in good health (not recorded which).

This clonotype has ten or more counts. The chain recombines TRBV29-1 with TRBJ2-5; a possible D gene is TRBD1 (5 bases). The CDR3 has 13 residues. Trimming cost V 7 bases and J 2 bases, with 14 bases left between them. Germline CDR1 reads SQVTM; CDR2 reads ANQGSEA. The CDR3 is CSDRTYGQETQYF. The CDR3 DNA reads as TGCAGCGACAGGACATATGGGCAAGAGACCCAGTACTTC.

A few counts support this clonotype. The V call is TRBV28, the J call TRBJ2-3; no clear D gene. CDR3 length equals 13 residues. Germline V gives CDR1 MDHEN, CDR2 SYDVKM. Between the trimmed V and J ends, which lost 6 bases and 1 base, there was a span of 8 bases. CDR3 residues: CASSITGTDTQYF. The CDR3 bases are TGTGCCAGCAGCATAACTGGCACAGATACGCAGTATTTT. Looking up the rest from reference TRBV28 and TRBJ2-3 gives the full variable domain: DVKVTQSSRYLVKRTGEKVFLECVQDMDHENMFWYRQDPGLGLRLIYFSYDVKMKEKGDIPEGYSVSREKKERFSLILESASTNQTSMYLCASSITGTDTQYFGPGTRLTVL.

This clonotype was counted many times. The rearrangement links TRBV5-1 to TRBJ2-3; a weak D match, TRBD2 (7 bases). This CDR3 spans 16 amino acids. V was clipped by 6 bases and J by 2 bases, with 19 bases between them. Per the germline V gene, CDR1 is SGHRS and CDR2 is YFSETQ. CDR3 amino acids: CASTNEGGAATDTQYF. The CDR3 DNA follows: TGCGCCAGCACCAACGAGGGGGGGGCTGCCACAGATACGCAGTATTTT.